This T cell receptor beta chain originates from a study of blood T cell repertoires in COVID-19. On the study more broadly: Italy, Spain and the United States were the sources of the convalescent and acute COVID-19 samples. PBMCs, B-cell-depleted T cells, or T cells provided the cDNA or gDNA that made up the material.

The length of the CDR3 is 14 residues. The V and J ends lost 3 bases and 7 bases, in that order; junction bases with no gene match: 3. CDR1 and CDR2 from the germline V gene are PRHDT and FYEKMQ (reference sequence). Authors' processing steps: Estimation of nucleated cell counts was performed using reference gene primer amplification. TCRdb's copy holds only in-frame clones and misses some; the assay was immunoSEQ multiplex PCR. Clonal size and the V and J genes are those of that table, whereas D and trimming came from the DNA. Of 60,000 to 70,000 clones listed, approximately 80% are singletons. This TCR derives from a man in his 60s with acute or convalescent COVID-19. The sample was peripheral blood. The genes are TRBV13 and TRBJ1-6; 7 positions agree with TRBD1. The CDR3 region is CASSFTTGNSPLHF. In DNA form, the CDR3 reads TGTGCCAGCAGCTTTACGACAGGGAATTCACCCCTCCACTTT.